The text below deals with one TCR beta chain. These data belong to a study of cytomegalovirus exposure and HLA in healthy donors. Whole-study context: Earlier, 100 million to 120 million unique TCR beta sequences were recovered from around 200 million T cells by an analysis. Assignment to the Caucasian-associated ancestry cluster applied to approximately 80% of the approximately 370 genotyped donors.

In the PCR, 60 Vbeta and 13 Jbeta primers were used. Generated by immunoSEQ multiplex PCR, the TCRdb table keeps only in-frame clones and is missing some. The table for this sample gives about 160,000 clones. From germline, CDR1 is SEHNR and CDR2 FQNEAQ (reference sequence). This CDR3 has 14 residues. V lost 3 bases, J lost 6 bases, and 12 bases lay in between. The chain employs TRBV7-9 and TRBJ1-5; possible D gene TRBD1, 5 bases. The TCR was taken from a woman aged 55-69 years in good health and CMV-seronegative. The sample taken for sequencing was PBMCs. This chain's CDR3 is CASSFLTDSQPQHF. The CDR3, as DNA: TGTGCCAGCAGCTTCCTTACTGACAGTCAGCCCCAGCATTTT.